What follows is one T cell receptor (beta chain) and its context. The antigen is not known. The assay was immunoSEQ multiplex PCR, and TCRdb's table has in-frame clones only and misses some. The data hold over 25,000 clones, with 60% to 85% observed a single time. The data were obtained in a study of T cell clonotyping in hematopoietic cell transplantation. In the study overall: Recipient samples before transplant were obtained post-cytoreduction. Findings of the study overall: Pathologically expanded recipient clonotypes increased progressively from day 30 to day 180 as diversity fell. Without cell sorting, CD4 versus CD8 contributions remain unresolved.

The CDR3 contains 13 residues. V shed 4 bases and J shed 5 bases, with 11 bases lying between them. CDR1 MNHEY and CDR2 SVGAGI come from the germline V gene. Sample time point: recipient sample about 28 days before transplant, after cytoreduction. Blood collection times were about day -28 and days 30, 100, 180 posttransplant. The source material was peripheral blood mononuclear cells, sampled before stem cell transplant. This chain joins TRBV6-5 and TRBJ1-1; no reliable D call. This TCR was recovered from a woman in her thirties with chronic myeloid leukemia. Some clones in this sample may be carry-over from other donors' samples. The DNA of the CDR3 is TGTGCCAGCAGTTCCGCCGGGGTGACTGAAGCTTTCTTT. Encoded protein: CASSSAGVTEAFF.